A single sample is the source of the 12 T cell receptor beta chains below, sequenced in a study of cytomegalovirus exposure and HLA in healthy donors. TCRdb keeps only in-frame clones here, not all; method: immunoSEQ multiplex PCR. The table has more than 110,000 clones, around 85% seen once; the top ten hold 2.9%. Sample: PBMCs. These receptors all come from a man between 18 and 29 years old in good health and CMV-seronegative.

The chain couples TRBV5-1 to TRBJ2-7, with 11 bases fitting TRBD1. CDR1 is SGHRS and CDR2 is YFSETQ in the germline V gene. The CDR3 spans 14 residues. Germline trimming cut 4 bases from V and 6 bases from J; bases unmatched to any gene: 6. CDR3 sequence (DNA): TGCGCCAGCAGCCCCGGGACAGGGGGACTCGAGCAGTACTTC. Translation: CASSPGTGGLEQYF.

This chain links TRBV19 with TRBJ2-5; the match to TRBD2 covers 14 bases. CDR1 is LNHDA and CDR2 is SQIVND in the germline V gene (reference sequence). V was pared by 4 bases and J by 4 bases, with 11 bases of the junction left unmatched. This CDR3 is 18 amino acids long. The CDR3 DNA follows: TGTGCCAGTAGTACAGCAATACCGGGACTAGCGGGAGCAGAGACCCAGTACTTC. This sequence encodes CASSTAIPGLAGAETQYF.

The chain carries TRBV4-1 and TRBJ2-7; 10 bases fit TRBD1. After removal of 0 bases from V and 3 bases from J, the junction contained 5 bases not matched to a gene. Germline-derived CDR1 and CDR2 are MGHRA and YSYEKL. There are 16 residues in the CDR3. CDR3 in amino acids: CASSQEWDRGNYEQYF. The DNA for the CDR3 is TGCGCCAGCAGCCAAGAATGGGACAGGGGCAACTACGAGCAGTACTTC.

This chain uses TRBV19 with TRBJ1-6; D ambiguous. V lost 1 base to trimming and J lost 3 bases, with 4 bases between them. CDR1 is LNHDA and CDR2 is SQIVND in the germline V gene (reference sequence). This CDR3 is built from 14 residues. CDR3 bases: TGTGCCAGTAGTATAGGCAGCTATAATTCACCCCTCCACTTT. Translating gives CASSIGSYNSPLHF.

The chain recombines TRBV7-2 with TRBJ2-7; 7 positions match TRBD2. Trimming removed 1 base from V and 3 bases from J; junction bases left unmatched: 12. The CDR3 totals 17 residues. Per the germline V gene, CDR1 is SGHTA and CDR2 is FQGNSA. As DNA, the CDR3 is TGTGCCAGCAGCTTAGGAGTTTGGGCGGGAGCCTACTACGAGCAGTACTTC. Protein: CASSLGVWAGAYYEQYF. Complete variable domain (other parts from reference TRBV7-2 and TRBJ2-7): GAGVSQSPSNKVTEKGKDVELRCDPISGHTALYWYRQSLGQGLEFLIYFQGNSAPDKSGLPSDRFSAERTGGSVSTLTIQRTQQEDSAVYLCASSLGVWAGAYYEQYFGPGTRLTVT.

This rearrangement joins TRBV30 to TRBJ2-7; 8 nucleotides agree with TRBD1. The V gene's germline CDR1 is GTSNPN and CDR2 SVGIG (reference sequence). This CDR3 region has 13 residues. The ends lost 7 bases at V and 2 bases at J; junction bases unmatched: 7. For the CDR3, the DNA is TGTGCCTTGATCCGGGACAGGCCCTACGAGCAGTACTTC. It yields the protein CALIRDRPYEQYF.

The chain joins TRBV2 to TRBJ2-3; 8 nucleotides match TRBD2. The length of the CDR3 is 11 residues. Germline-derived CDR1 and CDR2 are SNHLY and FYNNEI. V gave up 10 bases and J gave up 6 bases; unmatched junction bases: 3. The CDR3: CATRLADTQYF. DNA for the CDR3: TGTGCCACCCGACTAGCGGATACGCAGTATTTT.

This CDR3 is CASGSDRARGLVSNQPQHF. DNA for the CDR3: TGTGCTAGTGGTTCCGACCGGGCCAGGGGGCTTGTTAGCAATCAGCCCCAGCATTTT. The chain couples TRBV12-5 to TRBJ1-5, with 8 bases lining up with TRBD1. From germline, CDR1 is LGHNT and CDR2 FRNRAP. CDR3 size: 19 residues. V trimming: 4 bases; J trimming: 0 bases; junction bases outside the gene matches: 14.

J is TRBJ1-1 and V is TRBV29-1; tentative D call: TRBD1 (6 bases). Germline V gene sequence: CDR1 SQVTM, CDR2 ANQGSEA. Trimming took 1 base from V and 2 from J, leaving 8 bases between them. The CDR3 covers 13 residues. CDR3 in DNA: TGCAGCGTTGAAGTACAGGGAAACACTGAAGCTTTCTTT. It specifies CSVEVQGNTEAFF.

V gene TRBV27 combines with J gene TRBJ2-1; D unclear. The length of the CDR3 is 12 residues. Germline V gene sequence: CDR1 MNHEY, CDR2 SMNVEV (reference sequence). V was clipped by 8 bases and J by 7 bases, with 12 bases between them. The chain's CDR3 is CASSGSGNEQFF. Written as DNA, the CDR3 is TGTGCCAGCTCTGGTTCCGGGAATGAGCAGTTCTTC.

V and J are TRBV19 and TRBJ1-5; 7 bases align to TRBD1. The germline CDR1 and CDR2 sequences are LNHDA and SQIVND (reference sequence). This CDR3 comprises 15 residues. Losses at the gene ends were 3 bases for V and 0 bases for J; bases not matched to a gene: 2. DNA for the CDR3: TGTGCCAGTAGTATGACAGGGTATAGCAATCAGCCCCAGCATTTT. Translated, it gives CASSMTGYSNQPQHF.

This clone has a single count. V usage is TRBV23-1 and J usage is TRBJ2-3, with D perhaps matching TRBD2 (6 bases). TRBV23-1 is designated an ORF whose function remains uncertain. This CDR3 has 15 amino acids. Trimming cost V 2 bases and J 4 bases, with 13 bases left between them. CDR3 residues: CASSQPAGCADTQYF. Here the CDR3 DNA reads TGCGCCAGCAGTCAACCAGCGGGCTGTGCAGATACGCAGTATTTT.